Listed below are T cell receptor beta chains from one sample, sequenced in a study of T cell changes during pregnancy in multiple sclerosis. Profiled with immunoSEQ multiplex PCR; TCRdb holds only in-frame clones, not every one. The repertoire holds 75,000 to 90,000 clones, with over 80% as singletons. The input for sequencing was PBMCs, taken in the first trimester of pregnancy. The receptors come from a female donor in good health, serving as a control in a pregnancy study. Some clones in this sample may be carry-over from other donors' samples. CDR3s include the opening cysteine and the closing phenylalanine or tryptophan.

v_call cdr3_aa
TRBV28 CASSAALRMNTEAFF
TRBV6-1 CASTPGLPPYEQYF
TRBV29-1 CSVAPRGGFNGYTF
TRBV28 CASEDRMYTEAFF
TRBV4-1 CASSPLGTDPSYEQYF
TRBV19 CASSINDRGLPDTQYF
TRBV10-3 CAISEGYLATGELFF
TRBV19 CASNGLQETQYF
TRBV4-3 CASSPRTGSYEQYF
TRBV30 CAWNLDTGELFF
TRBV27 CASFTGGYGGEQYF